The 11 T cell receptor beta chains below were found in one sample sequenced in a study of blood T cell repertoires in COVID-19 (dated by TCRdb to about 2020). Libraries came from the immunoSEQ multiplex PCR assay. In TCRdb, the immuneACCESS table is reduced to in-frame sequences with V and J assigned. These tables do not hold every clone; where another copy was compared, an unresolved V gene accounts for under half, and the others remain unexplained. The sample table shows tens of thousands of clones, and more than 75% are seen once. The ten biggest clones cover 45% to 65% of the sample. Sequencing was performed on peripheral blood. The receptors derive from a woman of 80 years or more with acute or convalescent COVID-19.

V gene TRBV5-1 combines with J gene TRBJ2-4; 9 nucleotides agree with TRBD2. Germline CDR1 and CDR2: SGHRS and YFSETQ. CDR3 length: 11 amino acids. V shed 6 bases, J shed 15 bases, and the junction held 7 bases outside the gene matches. The CDR3 protein is CASTASGTLYF. The CDR3, as DNA: TGCGCCAGCACTGCTAGCGGGACTCTGTACTTC. Looking up the rest from reference TRBV5-1 and TRBJ2-4 gives the full variable domain: KAGVTQTPRYLIKTRGQQVTLSCSPISGHRSVSWYQQTPGQGLQFLFEYFSETQRNKGNFPGRFSGRQFSNSRSEMNVSTLELGDSALYLCASTASGTLYFGAGTRLSVL.

The chain recombines TRBV10-1 with TRBJ2-3; 8 bases map to TRBD2. CDR1 and CDR2 (germline): WNHNN, SYGVQD (reference sequence). The CDR3 sequence is 15 residues long. The V segment lost 3 bases and the J segment 12 bases; nucleotides outside the gene matches: 14. The CDR3 region has the DNA TGCGCCAGCAGTGAAGGAGGTGTTGGCGGGAGGTCCCAGTATTTT. Protein: CASSEGGVGGRSQYF.

The genes are TRBV15 and TRBJ2-1; no clear D. The V and J ends lost 0 bases and 8 bases respectively, with 8 bases between them. The CDR3 consists of 13 residues. Germline V gene sequence: CDR1 LNHNV, CDR2 YYDKDF (reference sequence). CDR3 nucleotides: TGTGCCACCAGCAGAGACCAGACTTATGAGCAGTTCTTC. Translated, it gives CATSRDQTYEQFF. Full variable domain (remainder filled in from reference TRBV15 and TRBJ2-1): DAMVIQNPRYQVTQFGKPVTLSCSQTLNHNVMYWYQQKSSQAPKLLFHYYDKDFNNEADTPDNFQSRRPNTSFCFLDIRSPGLGDTAMYLCATSRDQTYEQFFGPGTRLTVL.

This clone was recorded many times. The CDR3 region has the DNA TGTGCCAGCAGCGTAGAGGGACAGGGACGAAACACCATATATTTT. This codes for CASSVEGQGRNTIYF. The V and J genes are TRBV9 and TRBJ1-3; 9 bases align to TRBD1. This CDR3 spans 15 amino acids. Germline lookup yields CDR1 SGDLS and CDR2 YYNGEE. With 0 bases clipped from V and 5 bases from J, the junction kept 3 bases outside the gene matches.

The chain uses TRBV2 and TRBJ1-1; the D is unclear. The CDR3 runs to 13 residues. Germline CDR1 is SNHLY and CDR2 is FYNNEI. V shed 6 bases and J shed 1 base, with 9 bases lying between them. The CDR3 protein is CASRLQRNTEAFF. In nucleotides, the CDR3 is TGTGCCAGCAGATTACAGAGGAACACTGAAGCTTTCTTT. The full variable domain, completed using reference TRBV2 and TRBJ1-1, is EPEVTQTPSHQVTQMGQEVILRCVPISNHLYFYWYRQILGQKVEFLVSFYNNEISEKSEIFDDQFSVERPDGSNFTLKIRSTKLEDSAMYFCASRLQRNTEAFFGQGTRLTVV.

The gene calls are TRBV13 and TRBJ1-1; 11 positions match TRBD1. Germline V gene data show CDR1 as PRHDT and CDR2 as FYEKMQ (reference sequence). The CDR3 is made up of 15 amino acids. The junction had 4 bases not matched to a gene; V was cut back by 3 bases and J by 4 bases. The CDR3 DNA reads as TGTGCCAGCAGCTTGGGGACAGGGGGTGGCACTGAAGCTTTCTTT. Translating gives CASSLGTGGGTEAFF.

The chain employs TRBV6-5 and TRBJ2-5; TRBD1 aligns across 9 bases. With V trimmed by 6 bases and J by 1 base, 3 bases remained unmatched. This CDR3 has 14 amino acids. Germline V gene sequence: CDR1 MNHEY, CDR2 SVGAGI. The CDR3 coding sequence is TGTGCCAGCAGGACAGGGGGTACCCAAGAGACCCAGTACTTC. As protein: CASRTGGTQETQYF.

J is TRBJ1-1 and V is TRBV6-1; D unclear. In germline, CDR1 is MNHNS, CDR2 SASEGT. The CDR3 runs to 13 residues. V was clipped by 3 bases and J by 2 bases, with 7 bases between them. The CDR3 sequence is CASSDRFNTEAFF. The CDR3 DNA sequence: TGTGCCAGCAGTGACAGATTCAACACTGAAGCTTTCTTT.

This clone was counted a few times. V and J are TRBV12-3 or TRBV12-4 and TRBJ2-4; tentatively, D is TRBD2 (5 bases). This CDR3 comprises 12 residues. The ends were cut back, 3 bases at V and 6 bases at J, with 6 bases in the middle. The CDR3 DNA reads as TGTGCCAGCAGTTTTCGGGGAAACATTCAGTACTTC. Encoded protein: CASSFRGNIQYF.

This chain links TRBV5-1 with TRBJ1-2, with TRBD1 as a possible D gene (5 bases). The CDR3 is made up of 14 amino acids. Germline V CDR1 and CDR2: SGHRS, YFSETQ. The V gene lost 4 bases and the J gene lost 0 bases, with 10 bases spanning the gap. The CDR3 region has the DNA TGCGCCAGCAGCCCGGACACTTCTAACTATGGCTACACCTTC. Its protein product is CASSPDTSNYGYTF.

The rearrangement links TRBV28 to TRBJ2-1, with TRBD2 matching 9 bases. The CDR3 extends over 15 amino acids. Germline V CDR1 and CDR2: MDHEN, SYDVKM. The trim removed 3 bases at V and 6 bases at J, leaving 6 bases unmatched. Here the CDR3 DNA reads TGTGCCAGCAGTTTTTGGGCGGGAGGGGTCAATGAGCAGTTCTTC. This sequence encodes CASSFWAGGVNEQFF.